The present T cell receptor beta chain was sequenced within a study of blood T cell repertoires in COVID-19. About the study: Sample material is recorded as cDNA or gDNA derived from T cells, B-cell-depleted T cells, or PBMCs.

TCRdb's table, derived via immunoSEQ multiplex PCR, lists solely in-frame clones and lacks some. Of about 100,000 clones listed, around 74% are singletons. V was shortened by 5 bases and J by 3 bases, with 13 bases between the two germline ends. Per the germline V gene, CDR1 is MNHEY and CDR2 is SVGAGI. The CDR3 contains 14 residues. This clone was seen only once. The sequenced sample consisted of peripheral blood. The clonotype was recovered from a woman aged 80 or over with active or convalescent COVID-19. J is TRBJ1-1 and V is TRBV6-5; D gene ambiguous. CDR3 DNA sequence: TGTGCCAGCAGTACGGGGAGAGAGTACACTGAAGCTTTCTTT. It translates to CASSTGREYTEAFF.